The entry that follows covers one TCR beta chain sequence. What it recognizes is unknown. The data belong to a study of T-cell reconstitution after alpha-beta-depleted transplantation in children. Broader study findings: Several hundred graft clones that had expanded were reportedly the source of alpha-beta T cells about two months after transplant. The study traced high day-60 TCRbeta diversity in some patients to surviving recipient T cells and thymic progenitors. At the one-year point after transplant, T-cell counts and TCRbeta diversity were found to come mostly from T cells that had been newly produced.

Trimming left V 0 bases short and J 0 bases short, with 12 bases between. Looked up from germline, CDR1 is LNHNV and CDR2 is YYDKDF (reference sequence). This CDR3 is 17 amino acids long. This sample's TCRbeta library carried unique molecular identifier barcodes. Via MiXCR, TCRdb re-called the PCR reads, giving one row per CDR3 protein. The table lists some 290,000 distinct CDR3 sequences, roughly 21% of them singletons, with approximately 11% in the top ten. The source is a male patient younger than 18 who had a stem cell transplant for acute lymphoblastic leukemia, so the T cells may come from the graft donor. The V and J genes are TRBV15 and TRBJ2-1, with D possibly TRBD1 on 5 matching bases. The input for sequencing was PBMCs, mostly from graft donor cells, taken 180 days after TCRalphabeta/CD19-depleted stem cell transplant. In DNA form, the CDR3 reads TGTGCCACCAGCAGAGATCAGGGCAGAGACTCCTACAATGAGCAGTTCTTC. Protein: CATSRDQGRDSYNEQFF.